A single sample gave rise to the 25 T cell receptor beta chains below, sequenced in a study of vaccination and CD4 T cells after COVID-19. The assay that was used to sequence DNA from cultured CD4+ T cells was the Oncomine TCR Beta short-read assay. In TCRdb, the PCR reads were re-called with MiXCR into one record per CDR3 protein. The repertoire has more than 12,000 distinct CDR3 sequences, about four fifths of them found once; the top ten carry 8% to 10%. Antigen specificity for these receptors is unknown. Noted treatment: roughly nine-day PBMC culture with coronavirus spike peptide pools or control peptides (ViraFEST assay). Sequences were derived from CD4+ T cells from blood, cultured in vitro, sampled after SARS-CoV-2 vaccination. The receptor source for this set is a human donor who received a COVID-19 vaccine.

On this clonotype itself: One junction end disagrees with the germline gene, perhaps due to a read error. This chain connects TRBV7-9 to TRBJ2-3, with D perhaps TRBD2 (6 bases). The CDR3 has 14 amino acids. CDR1 SEHNR and CDR2 FQNEAQ come from the germline V gene (reference sequence). This chain's CDR3 is CASRGGGSTDTQYF. The DNA of the CDR3 is TGTGCCAGCAGGGGGGGTGGTAGCACGGATACGCAGTATTTT.

This chain uses TRBV29-1 with TRBJ2-5; possibly TRBD1 for D (6 bases). The germline V and J ends were trimmed by 7 bases and 3 bases, with 18 bases remaining between them. Per germline, CDR1 SQVTM and CDR2 ANQGSEA. The CDR3 runs 14 residues. The CDR3 nucleotides read TGCAGCGCGACGGTAGGCGCAGGGGAAGAGACCCAGTACTTC. This codes for CSATVGAGEETQYF.

The chain has TRBV12-5 and TRBJ2-3, with D possibly being TRBD1 (7 bases). The V end was cut by 4 bases, the J end by 9 bases, with 26 bases between. The CDR3 extends over 17 amino acids. Germline CDR1 LGHNT, CDR2 FRNRAP. CDR3 nucleotides: TGTGCTAGTGGTTCCCTACGAGGGGGCAGCTGGGGGGAGACGCAGTATTTT. It codes for CASGSLRGGSWGETQYF.

In its sample, this clonotype was seen once. The rearrangement uses TRBV12-3 or TRBV12-4 and TRBJ1-6; D gene unclear. CDR3 length equals 12 residues. V shed 5 bases and J shed 9 bases, with 8 bases lying between them. DNA of the CDR3: TGTGCCAGCAGTCCTGAGGGTTCACCCCTCCACTTT. Protein sequence: CASSPEGSPLHF.

This clonotype occurred a few times. The J gene is TRBJ1-1, the V gene TRBV19; 7 bases are a match to TRBD1. CDR3 length equals 11 residues. Germline CDR1 reads LNHDA; CDR2 reads SQIVND (reference sequence). J gave up 8 bases and V 5 bases, and 2 bases lay outside the gene matches. CDR3: CASSLTGEAFF. The CDR3 DNA is TGTGCCAGTAGTCTGACAGGGGAAGCTTTCTTT.

The genes are TRBV11-3 and TRBJ2-5, with D perhaps TRBD2 (6 bases). The CDR3 is 13 residues long. Looked up from germline, CDR1 is SGHNT and CDR2 is YENEEA. The V end was cut by 5 bases, the J end by 5 bases, with 12 bases between. The DNA of the CDR3 is TGTGCCAGCAGCCCACACGGAGGGGAGACCCAGTACTTC. This encodes CASSPHGGETQYF.

This clonotype was seen a few times. The chain carries TRBV5-1 and TRBJ2-3; D not resolved. V dropped 2 bases and J dropped 2 bases, with 9 bases sitting between them. CDR3 size: 14 residues. Germline CDR1 and CDR2: SGHRS and YFSETQ. In nucleotides, the CDR3 is TGCGCCAGCAGCTTCATGGGGATCACAGATACGCAGTATTTT. Amino acid sequence: CASSFMGITDTQYF.

V gene TRBV3-1 combines with J gene TRBJ2-5; perhaps TRBD2 as D (6 bases). Trimming shortened V by 4 bases and J by 5 bases, and 23 bases separated the two germline ends. Germline V lookup: CDR1 LGHDT, CDR2 YNNKEL (reference sequence). The CDR3 extends over 17 amino acids. CDR3 coding DNA: TGTGCCAGCAGCCGGATGGCTGTTGGGGGGACGGAGGAGACCCAGTACTTC. Its translation is CASSRMAVGGTEETQYF.

This clonotype was picked up a small number of times. The chain has TRBV19 and TRBJ2-7, with 11 nucleotides matching TRBD2. The J segment lost 0 bases and the V segment lost 6 bases, leaving 1 base of the junction unmatched. The CDR3 spans 14 residues. Germline loops: CDR1 LNHDA, CDR2 SQIVND (reference sequence). This chain's CDR3 is CASRTSGGSYEQYF. CDR3 sequence (DNA): TGTGCCAGTAGAACTAGCGGGGGCTCCTACGAGCAGTACTTC.

V is TRBV14 and J is TRBJ1-1, with D perhaps matching TRBD1 (6 bases). Trimming cost V 0 bases and J 7 bases, with 6 bases left between them. CDR1 is SGHDN, CDR2 FVKESK, per germline. The CDR3 spans 12 residues. CDR3 DNA sequence: TGTGCCAGCAGCCAAGAACAGGGTGAAGCTTTCTTT. Protein sequence: CASSQEQGEAFF.

This clonotype was observed once. An end of the junction differs from the germline gene, which may be a read error. This chain links TRBV7-9 with TRBJ2-2; 7 bases align to TRBD1. The CDR3 contains 15 residues. Germline CDR1 is SEHNR and CDR2 is FQNEAQ (reference sequence). CDR3 loop: CASSPGQLNTGELFF. The CDR3 DNA is TGCGCCAGCAGCCCGGGACAGCTGAACACCGGGGAGCTGTTTTTT.

J is TRBJ2-7 and V is TRBV19; TRBD1 aligns across 7 bases. The CDR3 extends over 14 amino acids. V was clipped by 6 bases and J by 3 bases; unmatched bases: 8. Germline CDR1 and CDR2: LNHDA and SQIVND (reference sequence). CDR3 nucleotide sequence: TGTGCCAGTAGCCCGGGACAGCGAGACTACGAGCAGTACTTC. It translates to CASSPGQRDYEQYF. The full variable domain, completed using reference TRBV19 and TRBJ2-7, is DGGITQSPKYLFRKEGQNVTLSCEQNLNHDAMYWYRQDPGQGLRLIYYSQIVNDFQKGDIAEGYSVSREKKESFPLTVTSAQKNPTAFYLCASSPGQRDYEQYFGPGTRLTVT.

The V and J genes are TRBV5-1 and TRBJ1-6, with D hard to call. Germline lookup yields CDR1 SGHRS and CDR2 YFSETQ. The CDR3 runs to 15 residues. Trimming took off 0 bases at V and 7 bases at J, with 11 bases between the two ends. The CDR3 loop reads CASSLALGSNSPLHF. DNA for the CDR3: TGCGCCAGCAGCTTGGCCCTAGGGAGCAATTCACCCCTCCACTTT.

V is TRBV19 and J is TRBJ1-5; 8 positions match TRBD1. The V and J ends lost 4 bases and 7 bases, in that order; junction bases with no gene match: 3. Germline-derived CDR1 and CDR2 are LNHDA and SQIVND (reference sequence). The length of the CDR3 is 13 residues. CDR3 residues: CASSTQGAQPQHF. The CDR3 region has the DNA TGTGCCAGTAGTACCCAGGGGGCCCAGCCCCAGCATTTT. Full variable domain (remainder filled in from reference TRBV19 and TRBJ1-5): DGGITQSPKYLFRKEGQNVTLSCEQNLNHDAMYWYRQDPGQGLRLIYYSQIVNDFQKGDIAEGYSVSREKKESFPLTVTSAQKNPTAFYLCASSTQGAQPQHFGDGTRLSIL.

The chain couples TRBV7-9 to TRBJ1-2, with 8 bases that match TRBD1. Germline V gene lookup returns CDR1 SEHNR and CDR2 FQNEAQ (reference sequence). The CDR3 has 13 amino acids. The trim removed 5 bases at V and 7 bases at J, leaving 6 bases unmatched. Written as DNA, the CDR3 is TGTGCCAGCAGCCCGACAGGGGTTGCTGGCTACACCTTC. This codes for CASSPTGVAGYTF. The full variable domain, in which reference TRBV7-9 and TRBJ1-2 provide the parts outside the CDR3, is DTGVSQNPRHKITKRGQNVTFRCDPISEHNRLYWYRQTLGQGPEFLTYFQNEAQLEKSRLLSDRFSAERPKGSFSTLEIQRTEQGDSAMYLCASSPTGVAGYTFGSGTRLTVV.

This chain uses TRBV7-2 with TRBJ1-5; 8 bases map to TRBD1. V gave up 3 bases and J gave up 5 bases; unmatched junction bases: 3. The CDR3 length is 14 residues. In germline, CDR1 is SGHTA, CDR2 FQGNSA. The CDR3 protein is CASSLDRAHQPQHF. The CDR3 bases are TGTGCCAGCAGCTTGGACAGGGCCCATCAGCCCCAGCATTTT.

This clonotype appeared a single time. This chain links TRBV12-3 or TRBV12-4 with TRBJ1-2, with D possibly matching TRBD1 (5 bases). CDR3 length: 13 residues. V gave up 1 base and J gave up 7 bases, with 10 bases separating them. The CDR3 spells CASSLGQYFGYTF. For the CDR3, the DNA is TGTGCCAGCAGTTTAGGACAGTACTTTGGCTACACCTTC.

The chain links TRBV6-2 or TRBV6-3 to TRBJ1-5; 8 bases line up with TRBD1. Trimming took 4 bases from V and 4 from J; bases not matched to a gene: 0. Germline CDR1 MNHEY, CDR2 SVGEGT. This CDR3 has 13 residues. The CDR3 nucleotides are TGTGCCAGCAGTTGGACAGGGAATCAGCCCCAGCATTTT. It is translated as CASSWTGNQPQHF.

Only a few counts were recorded for this clonotype. The CDR3 DNA reads as TGTGCCAGCAGCGACGGGACAGGGGCCTATGGCTACACCTTC. As protein: CASSDGTGAYGYTF. The V and J genes are TRBV7-9 and TRBJ1-2, with 10 bases aligning to TRBD1. The germline V gene encodes CDR1 SEHNR and CDR2 FQNEAQ (reference sequence). This CDR3 region has 14 residues. The V and J ends lost 5 bases and 4 bases, in that order; junction bases with no gene match: 4.

This chain connects TRBV2 to TRBJ2-7; D might be TRBD1 or TRBD2, each matching 5 bases. This CDR3 is 14 amino acids long. Germline loops: CDR1 SNHLY, CDR2 FYNNEI. Trimming pared 9 bases from V and 0 bases from J, leaving 15 bases between. CDR3 protein: CASLRRDGSYEQYF. The CDR3 DNA is TGTGCCAGTCTTAGAAGGGACGGCTCCTACGAGCAGTACTTC.

The rearrangement uses TRBV19 and TRBJ2-5; D is perhaps TRBD1 (6 bases). CDR1 is LNHDA, CDR2 SQIVND, per germline (reference sequence). Trimming shortened V by 4 bases and J by 2 bases, and 11 bases separated the two germline ends. This CDR3 is 14 amino acids long. The CDR3 DNA reads TGTGCCAGTAGTACCGTAAGGGGGCAAGAGACCCAGTACTTC. Encoded protein: CASSTVRGQETQYF.

This sequence joins TRBV27 and TRBJ2-5, with D tentatively TRBD1 (6 bases). The CDR3 has 15 residues. V lost 5 bases, J lost 2 bases, and 15 bases lay in between. CDR1 is MNHEY and CDR2 is SMNVEV in the germline V gene (reference sequence). CDR3 nucleotides: TGTGCCAGCAGTCCCCACCGACAGGCTCAAGAGACCCAGTACTTC. Residues: CASSPHRQAQETQYF.

CDR3 nucleotides: TGTGCCAGCAGTTGCAAGGACAGGGCTAGCAATCAGCCCCAGCATTTT. Protein: CASSCKDRASNQPQHF. The chain joins TRBV6-9 to TRBJ1-5; 8 nucleotides line up with TRBD1. After removal of 4 bases from V and 0 bases from J, the junction contained 5 bases not matched to a gene. The V gene's germline CDR1 is MNHGY and CDR2 SVAAGI. The CDR3 is 16 amino acids.

This clonotype has only a few counts. V gene TRBV11-2 combines with J gene TRBJ1-2; 7 bases align to TRBD1. Germline V gene data show CDR1 as SGHAT and CDR2 as FQNNGV. Trimming cost V 4 bases and J 2 bases; bases outside gene matches: 13. This CDR3 region has 17 residues. Here the CDR3 DNA reads TGTGCCAGCAGCTACCCCGGGGCGGGACAGCGGAACTATGGCTACACCTTC. Translating it yields CASSYPGAGQRNYGYTF.

The J gene is TRBJ1-2, the V gene TRBV24-1; D gene ambiguous. The CDR3 covers 13 residues. Trimming removed 4 bases from V and 4 bases from J, with 9 bases in between. The V gene's germline CDR1 is KGHDR and CDR2 SFDVKD. The CDR3 DNA is TGTGCCACCAGTGACGAGACCGCCTATGGCTACACCTTC. Translated: CATSDETAYGYTF.